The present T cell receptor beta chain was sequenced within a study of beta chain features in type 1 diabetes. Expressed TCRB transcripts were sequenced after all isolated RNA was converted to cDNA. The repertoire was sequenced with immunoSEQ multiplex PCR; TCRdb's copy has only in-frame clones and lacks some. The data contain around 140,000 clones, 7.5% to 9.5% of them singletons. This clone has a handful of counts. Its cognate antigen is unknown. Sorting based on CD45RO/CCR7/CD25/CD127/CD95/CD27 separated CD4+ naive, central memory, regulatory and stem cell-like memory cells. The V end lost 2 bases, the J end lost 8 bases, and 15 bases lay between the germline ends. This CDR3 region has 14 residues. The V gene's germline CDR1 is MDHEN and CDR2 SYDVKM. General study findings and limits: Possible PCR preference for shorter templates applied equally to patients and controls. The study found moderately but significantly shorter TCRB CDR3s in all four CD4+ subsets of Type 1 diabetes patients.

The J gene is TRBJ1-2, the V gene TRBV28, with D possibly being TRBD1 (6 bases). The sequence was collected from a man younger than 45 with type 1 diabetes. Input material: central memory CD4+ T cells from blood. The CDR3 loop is CASSLVQGLWGYTF. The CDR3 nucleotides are TGTGCCAGCAGTTTAGTCCAGGGGCTCTGGGGCTACACCTTC.